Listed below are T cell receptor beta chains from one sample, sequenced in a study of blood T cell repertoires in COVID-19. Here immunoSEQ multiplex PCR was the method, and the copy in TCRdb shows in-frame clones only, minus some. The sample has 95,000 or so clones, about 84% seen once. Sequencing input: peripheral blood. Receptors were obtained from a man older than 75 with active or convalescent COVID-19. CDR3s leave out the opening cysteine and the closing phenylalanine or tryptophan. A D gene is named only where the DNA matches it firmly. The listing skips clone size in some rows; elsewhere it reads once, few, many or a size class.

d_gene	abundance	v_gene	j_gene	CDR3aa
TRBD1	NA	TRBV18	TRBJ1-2	ASSHPRGPRSNYGYT
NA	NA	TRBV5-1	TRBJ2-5	ASTPAGPYQETQY
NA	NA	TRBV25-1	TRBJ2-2	ASRRQARGELF
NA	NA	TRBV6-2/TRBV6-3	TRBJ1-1	ASSLQGTEAF
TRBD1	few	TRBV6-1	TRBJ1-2	ASRTQGVFYGYT
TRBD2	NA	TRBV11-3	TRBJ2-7	ASSRTFGGLNEQY
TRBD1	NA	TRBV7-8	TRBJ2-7	ASSRQGLYEQY
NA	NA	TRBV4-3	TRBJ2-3	ASSQGAGAGTTDTQY
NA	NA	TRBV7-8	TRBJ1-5	ASSKRIGGISNQPQH
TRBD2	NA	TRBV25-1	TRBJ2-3	ASSEGTSGITDTQY
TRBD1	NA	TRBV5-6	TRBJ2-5	ASGTDPRETQY
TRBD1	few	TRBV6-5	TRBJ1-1	ASSPRTGMAF
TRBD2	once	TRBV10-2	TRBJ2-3	ASRNSGAYTDTQY
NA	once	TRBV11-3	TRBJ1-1	ASSLAGNTEAF
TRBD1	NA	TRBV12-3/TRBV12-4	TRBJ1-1	ASRGQGAAEAF
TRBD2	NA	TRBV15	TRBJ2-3	ATSRPHWRGGGDTQY
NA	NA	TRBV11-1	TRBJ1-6	ASSLERVRNSPLH
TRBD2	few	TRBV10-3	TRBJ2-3	AIRSQGQAGGSPDTQY
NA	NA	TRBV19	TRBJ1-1	ASKSNAGTEAF
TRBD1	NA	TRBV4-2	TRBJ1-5	ASSQSPIGAGGDQPQH
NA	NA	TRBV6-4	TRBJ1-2	ASSDSIGRANYGYT
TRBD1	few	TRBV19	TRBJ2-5	ASRREDRGEKETQY
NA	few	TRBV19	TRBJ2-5	ASSREETQY
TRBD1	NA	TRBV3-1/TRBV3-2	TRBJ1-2	ASSHHPGQDYGYT
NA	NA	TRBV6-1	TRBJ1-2	ASSEAGGDYGYT
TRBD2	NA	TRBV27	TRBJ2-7	ASRASGPYEQY
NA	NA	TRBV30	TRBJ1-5	AWSRPERVYQPQH
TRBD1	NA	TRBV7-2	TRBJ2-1	ASSWDRGVRNEQF
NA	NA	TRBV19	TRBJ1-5	ASNSRGREPQH
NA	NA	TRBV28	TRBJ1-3	ASSLPSGIAGNTIY
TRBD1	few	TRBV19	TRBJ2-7	ASSIAPAGGSYEQY
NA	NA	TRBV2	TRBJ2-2	ASSELLTPRGTGELF
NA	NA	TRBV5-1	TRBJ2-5	ASSRGGLGEVETQY
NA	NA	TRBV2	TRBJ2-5	ASSARQETQY